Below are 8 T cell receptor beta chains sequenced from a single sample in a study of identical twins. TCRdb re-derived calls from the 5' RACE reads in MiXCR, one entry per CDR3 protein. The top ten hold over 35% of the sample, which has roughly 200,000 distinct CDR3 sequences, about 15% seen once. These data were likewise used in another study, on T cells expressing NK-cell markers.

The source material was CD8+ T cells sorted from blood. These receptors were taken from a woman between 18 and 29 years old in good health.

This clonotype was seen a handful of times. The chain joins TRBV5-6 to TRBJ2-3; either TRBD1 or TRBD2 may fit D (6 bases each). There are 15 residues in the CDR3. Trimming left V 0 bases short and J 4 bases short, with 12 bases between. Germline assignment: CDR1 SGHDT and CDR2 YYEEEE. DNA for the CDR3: TGTGCCAGCAGCTTGGAAGGGGGGCCAGCAGATACGCAGTATTTT. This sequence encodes CASSLEGGPADTQYF.

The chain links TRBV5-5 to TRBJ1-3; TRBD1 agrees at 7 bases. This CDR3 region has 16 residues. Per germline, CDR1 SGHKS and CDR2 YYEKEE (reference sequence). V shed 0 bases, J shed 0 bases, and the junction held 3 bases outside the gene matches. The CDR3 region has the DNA TGTGCCAGCAGCTTGGTACAGGGGCGCTCTGGAAACACCATATATTTT. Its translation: CASSLVQGRSGNTIYF. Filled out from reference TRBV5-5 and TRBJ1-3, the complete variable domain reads DAGVTQSPTHLIKTRGQQVTLRCSPISGHKSVSWYQQVLGQGPQFIFQYYEKEERGRGNFPDRFSARQFPNYSSELNVNALLLGDSALYLCASSLVQGRSGNTIYFGEGSWLTVV.

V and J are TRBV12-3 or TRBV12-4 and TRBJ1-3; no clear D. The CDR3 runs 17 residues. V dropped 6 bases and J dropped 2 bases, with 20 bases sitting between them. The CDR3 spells CASRTFGILTPGNTIYF. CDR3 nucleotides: TGTGCCAGCAGAACTTTCGGGATTCTCACCCCTGGAAACACCATATATTTT.

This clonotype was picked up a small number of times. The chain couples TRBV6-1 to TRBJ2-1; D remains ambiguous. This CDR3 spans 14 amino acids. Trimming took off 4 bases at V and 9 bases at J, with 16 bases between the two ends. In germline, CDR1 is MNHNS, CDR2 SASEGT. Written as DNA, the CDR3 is TGTGCCAGCAGTGCCACCGTAGGGTTGGGTGAGCAGTTCTTC. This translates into CASSATVGLGEQFF.

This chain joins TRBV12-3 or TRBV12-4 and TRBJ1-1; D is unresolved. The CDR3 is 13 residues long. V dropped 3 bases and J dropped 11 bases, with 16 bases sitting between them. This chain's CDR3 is CASSLGSPGGAFF. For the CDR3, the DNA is TGTGCCAGCAGTTTGGGTTCCCCCGGAGGGGCTTTCTTT.

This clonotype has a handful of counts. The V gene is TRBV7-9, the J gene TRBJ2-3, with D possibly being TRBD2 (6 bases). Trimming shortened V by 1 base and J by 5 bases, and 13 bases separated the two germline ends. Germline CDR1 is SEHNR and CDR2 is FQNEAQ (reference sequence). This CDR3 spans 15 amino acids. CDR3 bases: TGTGCCAGCAGCTTAGTCTTGGCGGGACTAGATACGCAGTATTTT. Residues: CASSLVLAGLDTQYF.

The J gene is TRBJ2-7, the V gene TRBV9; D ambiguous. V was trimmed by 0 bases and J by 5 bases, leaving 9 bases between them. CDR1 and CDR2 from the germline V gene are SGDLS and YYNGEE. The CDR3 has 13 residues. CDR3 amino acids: CASSVGTQNEQYF. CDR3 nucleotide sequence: TGTGCCAGCAGCGTAGGGACCCAGAACGAGCAGTACTTC.

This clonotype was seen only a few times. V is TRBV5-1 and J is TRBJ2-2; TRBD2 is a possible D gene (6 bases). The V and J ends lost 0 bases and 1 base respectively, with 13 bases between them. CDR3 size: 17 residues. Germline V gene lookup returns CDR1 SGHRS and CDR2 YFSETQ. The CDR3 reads CASSLESRRGNTGELFF. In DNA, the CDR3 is TGCGCCAGCAGCTTGGAAAGTCGGCGGGGGAACACCGGGGAGCTGTTTTTT.